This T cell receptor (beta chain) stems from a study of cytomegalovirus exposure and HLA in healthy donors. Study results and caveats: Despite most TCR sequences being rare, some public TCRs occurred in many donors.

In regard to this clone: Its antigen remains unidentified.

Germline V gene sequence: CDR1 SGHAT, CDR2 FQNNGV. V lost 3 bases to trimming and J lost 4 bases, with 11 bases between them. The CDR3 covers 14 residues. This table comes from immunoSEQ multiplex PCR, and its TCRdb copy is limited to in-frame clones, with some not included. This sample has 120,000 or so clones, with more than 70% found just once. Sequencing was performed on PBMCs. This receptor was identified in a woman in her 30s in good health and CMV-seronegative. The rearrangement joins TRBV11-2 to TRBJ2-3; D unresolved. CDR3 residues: CASSFTTSSDTQYF. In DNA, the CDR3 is TGTGCCAGCAGCTTCACGACAAGCTCAGATACGCAGTATTTT.